One sample yielded the 22 T cell receptor beta chains listed below, sequenced in a study of blood T cells in healthy people across ages. Primers used in a second PCR of about 6 to 11 cycles were a sample-barcoded 5' primer and a J-beta primer mix. A single record per CDR3 protein comes from TCRdb applying MiXCR to the 5' RACE reads. In the table there are over 750,000 distinct CDR3 sequences, approximately 25% of which are singletons. These data are also associated with another study on T cells of mothers and their children.

Sample: blood. The receptor source for this set is a boy younger than 18 in good health.

The table lists this clonotype with a few counts. V gene TRBV7-2 combines with J gene TRBJ2-7, with D possibly matching TRBD2 (7 bases). Germline assignment: CDR1 SGHTA and CDR2 FQGNSA. The V and J ends lost 5 bases and 2 bases respectively, with 13 bases between them. This CDR3 comprises 14 residues. CDR3 sequence reads: CASSPNGGPYEQYF. The DNA of the CDR3 is TGTGCCAGCAGCCCAAACGGGGGGCCCTACGAGCAGTACTTC.

The J gene is TRBJ2-5, the V gene TRBV15; the D gene is possibly TRBD2 (6 bases). This CDR3 is built from 14 residues. The V and J ends lost 4 bases and 4 bases respectively, with 13 bases between them. CDR1 is LNHNV and CDR2 is YYDKDF in the germline V gene (reference sequence). The CDR3 region is CATSTGTEPETQYF. The CDR3, as DNA: TGTGCCACCAGCACCGGGACTGAGCCAGAGACCCAGTACTTC.

The chain combines TRBV12-3 or TRBV12-4 with TRBJ2-1; 7 bases match TRBD2. This CDR3 has 15 amino acids. The J segment lost 7 bases and the V segment lost 6 bases, leaving 12 bases of the junction unmatched. The CDR3 DNA follows: TGTGCCAGCAGCGTGAGCGGCGGGGGTCGAAATGAGCAGTTCTTC. Its translation: CASSVSGGGRNEQFF.

This clonotype was counted only a few times. The chain links TRBV4-1 to TRBJ2-5; 7 bases agree with TRBD1. CDR3 length: 15 residues. Germline CDR1 and CDR2: MGHRA and YSYEKL. The V and J ends lost 3 bases and 0 bases, in that order; junction bases with no gene match: 4. The CDR3 region has the DNA TGCGCCAGCAGCCATGGACAGGACTACCAAGAGACCCAGTACTTC. Amino acids: CASSHGQDYQETQYF.

The CDR3, as DNA: TGTGCCAGCAGCCAAGATAGCGGTGGCTACACCTTC. Translated: CASSQDSGGYTF. This chain joins TRBV3-1 and TRBJ1-2; D gene ambiguous. The V end was cut by 0 bases, the J end by 7 bases, with 6 bases between. Germline V CDR1 and CDR2: LGHDT, YNNKEL (reference sequence). This CDR3 region has 12 residues. Full variable domain (rest looked up from reference TRBV3-1 and TRBJ1-2): DTAVSQTPKYLVTQMGNDKSIKCEQNLGHDTMYWYKQDSKKFLKIMFSYNNKELIINETVPNRFSPKSPDKAHLNLHINSLELGDSAVYFCASSQDSGGYTFGSGTRLTVV.

This clonotype came up a few times. The V and J genes are TRBV11-2 and TRBJ2-3; TRBD2 matches at 10 bases. The J segment lost 2 bases and the V segment lost 5 bases, leaving 13 bases of the junction unmatched. The germline V gene encodes CDR1 SGHAT and CDR2 FQNNGV. The CDR3 consists of 18 residues. In DNA, the CDR3 is TGTGCCAGCAGCCCAGACCAACTACTAGCGGGGCTCACAGATACGCAGTATTTT. Translation: CASSPDQLLAGLTDTQYF. Supplemented by reference TRBV11-2 and TRBJ2-3, the full variable domain reads EAGVAQSPRYKIIEKRQSVAFWCNPISGHATLYWYQQILGQGPKLLIQFQNNGVVDDSQLPKDRFSAERLKGVDSTLKIQPAKLEDSAVYLCASSPDQLLAGLTDTQYFGPGTRLTVL.

The CDR3 loop reads CASSVAAGGQQETQYF. The CDR3 DNA follows: TGTGCCAGCAGCGTAGCTGCGGGGGGCCAACAAGAGACCCAGTACTTC. The chain uses TRBV9 and TRBJ2-5, with TRBD2 matching 8 bases. J was trimmed by 2 bases and V by 0 bases; bases with no gene match: 6. Germline V gene lookup returns CDR1 SGDLS and CDR2 YYNGEE. The CDR3 runs 16 residues.

The rearrangement joins TRBV20-1 to TRBJ2-3, with D unclear. The germline V and J ends were trimmed by 1 base and 6 bases, with 8 bases remaining between them. The V gene's germline CDR1 is DFQATT and CDR2 SNEGSKA (reference sequence). CDR3 length: 12 amino acids. The CDR3 DNA reads TGCAGTGCTAGAGGTGTTTTGGATACGCAGTATTTT. This sequence encodes CSARGVLDTQYF.

This rearrangement joins TRBV6-1 to TRBJ2-5, with D possibly TRBD2 on 6 matching bases. Gene TRBJ2-7 matches the end of the DNA better, so the J call may be wrong. The CDR3 has 15 residues. Germline V gene data show CDR1 as MNHNS and CDR2 as SASEGT. CDR3: CATYGRTAEWYEQYF. The CDR3 bases are TGTGCCACCTATGGGAGGACCGCCGAATGGTACGAGCAGTACTTC.

This clonotype was counted a few times. This rearrangement joins TRBV29-1 to TRBJ2-7; 9 bases are shared with TRBD1. The V gene end was trimmed by 6 bases and the J gene end by 4 bases; junction bases not matched to a gene: 13. Germline V CDR1 and CDR2: SQVTM, ANQGSEA. The CDR3 has 15 residues. The CDR3 loop reads CSVLNPGQGGYEQYF. In DNA form, the CDR3 reads TGCAGCGTGCTCAATCCGGGACAGGGAGGGTACGAGCAGTACTTC.

The J gene is TRBJ2-1, the V gene TRBV27; D is ambiguous. The V end lost 3 bases, the J end lost 4 bases, and 10 bases lay between the germline ends. Per the germline V gene, CDR1 is MNHEY and CDR2 is SMNVEV (reference sequence). CDR3 length: 14 residues. The CDR3 region is CASSFDAPYNEQFF. The DNA of the CDR3 is TGTGCCAGCAGTTTCGATGCCCCATACAATGAGCAGTTCTTC.

J is TRBJ2-2 and V is TRBV28; D perhaps matches TRBD1 (5 bases). The V gene lost 2 bases and the J gene lost 6 bases, with 13 bases spanning the gap. The CDR3 spans 15 residues. Germline V gene data show CDR1 as MDHEN and CDR2 as SYDVKM. The CDR3 sequence is CASSLNRGWAGELFF. For the CDR3, the DNA is TGTGCCAGCAGTTTAAATAGGGGCTGGGCCGGGGAGCTGTTTTTT.

This clonotype was found a few times. CDR3 nucleotide sequence: TGTGCCAGCAGTTTAAGACTAGCGGGGAGAATGACGCAGTATTTT. As protein: CASSLRLAGRMTQYF. The rearrangement links TRBV27 to TRBJ2-3, with TRBD2 matching over 11 bases. Germline assignment: CDR1 MNHEY and CDR2 SMNVEV (reference sequence). The ends lost 2 bases at V and 9 bases at J; junction bases unmatched: 7. The CDR3 loop spans 15 amino acids.

The chain carries TRBV29-1 and TRBJ1-1; possibly TRBD1 for D (5 bases). This CDR3 contains 13 residues. Trimming took off 4 bases at V and 0 bases at J, with 9 bases between the two ends. Per the germline V gene, CDR1 is SQVTM and CDR2 is ANQGSEA. The DNA of the CDR3 is TGCAGCGTTGGACAGAAAGTGAACACTGAAGCTTTCTTT. As protein: CSVGQKVNTEAFF.

This clonotype was seen a handful of times. The V and J genes are TRBV20-1 and TRBJ2-7; TRBD2 matches 8 bases. There are 16 residues in the CDR3. V gave up 5 bases and J gave up 4 bases; unmatched junction bases: 16. Looked up from germline, CDR1 is DFQATT and CDR2 is SNEGSKA (reference sequence). The CDR3 here is CSAAGGVSGREYEQYF. The CDR3 bases are TGCAGTGCTGCCGGTGGGGTCAGCGGGAGAGAATACGAGCAGTACTTC.

This clonotype was found a few times. Germline is not matched at one junction end, which may reflect a read error. The CDR3 sequence is CASSLPDSYEQYF. The CDR3 nucleotides read TGTGCCAGTAGCTTACCCGACTCCTACGAGCAGTACTTC. This chain connects TRBV13 to TRBJ2-7, with D unclear. The V gene's germline CDR1 is PRHDT and CDR2 FYEKMQ (reference sequence). The CDR3 contains 13 residues.

As to this clonotype: One junction end does not reproduce the germline sequence, and a read error may be involved. This chain joins TRBV24-1 and TRBJ2-1; D unresolved. The CDR3 runs to 15 residues. The germline V gene encodes CDR1 KGHDR and CDR2 SFDVKD. The CDR3 sequence: CATSDLQSSYNEQFF. Written as DNA, the CDR3 is TGCGCCACCAGTGATTTGCAGAGCTCCTACAATGAGCAGTTCTTC.

The V and J genes are TRBV7-2 and TRBJ2-5, with D perhaps TRBD2 (6 bases). The CDR3 consists of 14 residues. V lost 4 bases, J lost 5 bases, and 14 bases lay in between. Germline V gene sequence: CDR1 SGHTA, CDR2 FQGNSA. For the CDR3, the DNA is TGTGCCAGCAGCTGGGGAGGCCCCCCCGAGACCCAGTACTTC. Translated, it gives CASSWGGPPETQYF.

This chain joins TRBV15 and TRBJ1-4, with D tentatively TRBD1 (6 bases). CDR1 and CDR2 (germline): LNHNV, YYDKDF (reference sequence). The CDR3 is 15 amino acids. Trimming took 3 bases from V and 8 from J, leaving 16 bases between them. The CDR3 nucleotides read TGTGCCACCAGCAGGCCATGGGACATCGGGGAAAAACTGTTTTTT. Translated: CATSRPWDIGEKLFF.

This clonotype was counted between two and nine times. J is TRBJ2-7 and V is TRBV5-1, with 11 bases aligning to TRBD1. J was trimmed by 3 bases and V by 5 bases; bases with no gene match: 7. The CDR3 is 15 amino acids. Germline V lookup: CDR1 SGHRS, CDR2 YFSETQ. CDR3 protein: CASRYGTGGFYEQYF. The CDR3 DNA sequence: TGCGCCAGCAGATACGGGACAGGGGGTTTCTACGAGCAGTACTTC.

This clonotype has only a few counts. The chain couples TRBV11-2 to TRBJ2-3, with D tentatively TRBD2 (5 bases). This CDR3 has 14 amino acids. CDR1 and CDR2 from the germline V gene are SGHAT and FQNNGV. Trimming pared 5 bases from V and 2 bases from J, leaving 11 bases between. Here the CDR3 reads CASSTRLITDTQYF. DNA for the CDR3: TGTGCCAGCAGCACGAGACTAATCACAGATACGCAGTATTTT. The whole variable domain, filled in from reference TRBV11-2 and TRBJ2-3, reads EAGVAQSPRYKIIEKRQSVAFWCNPISGHATLYWYQQILGQGPKLLIQFQNNGVVDDSQLPKDRFSAERLKGVDSTLKIQPAKLEDSAVYLCASSTRLITDTQYFGPGTRLTVL.

The sample holds a few counts of this clonotype. The genes are TRBV27 and TRBJ2-5; the D call may be TRBD1 or TRBD2 (5 bases each). This CDR3 is built from 13 residues. V lost 5 bases, J lost 3 bases, and 10 bases lay in between. Germline assignment: CDR1 MNHEY and CDR2 SMNVEV (reference sequence). CDR3 sequence: CASSPLGEETQYF. The CDR3 DNA sequence: TGTGCCAGCAGTCCCCTGGGGGAAGAGACCCAGTACTTC.